One sample yielded the 11 T cell receptor beta chains listed below, sequenced in a study of Ad26.COV2.S vaccination and SARS-CoV-2 variants. Profiled with immunoSEQ multiplex PCR; TCRdb holds only in-frame clones, not every one. Here the sample spans hundreds of thousands of clones, more than 85% being singletons. Stated treatment: over 15 received Ad26.COV2.S at low or high dose, single or two shots; 5 received placebo; per-sample allocation not given. All samples were drawn on day 63, counting from the first vaccine or placebo injection. Sample: peripheral blood, taken in a trial of Ad26.COV2.S vaccine versus placebo. The receptor set was obtained from a person aged 18 to 59 who received the Ad26.COV2.S COVID-19 vaccine or a placebo.

V and J are TRBV27 and TRBJ2-3; D is ambiguous. CDR1 and CDR2 from the germline V gene are MNHEY and SMNVEV (reference sequence). V was trimmed by 5 bases and J by 2 bases, leaving 14 bases between them. The CDR3 is made up of 15 amino acids. The CDR3 protein is CASSTDGKSTDTQYF. The CDR3 DNA is TGTGCCAGCAGTACGGACGGTAAATCCACAGATACGCAGTATTTT.

The rearrangement uses TRBV6-6 and TRBJ2-3, with D perhaps assigned TRBD1 or TRBD2 (5 bases each). The germline gives CDR1 MNHNY, CDR2 SVGAGI (reference sequence). The CDR3 runs 13 residues. Trimming pared 4 bases from V and 6 bases from J, leaving 11 bases between. DNA of the CDR3: TGTGCCAGCAGTTTGACCAGGGAGGATACGCAGTATTTT. Residues: CASSLTREDTQYF.

The rearrangement uses TRBV28 and TRBJ2-6; the D gene is possibly TRBD1 (6 bases). The V gene lost 6 bases and the J gene lost 4 bases, with 19 bases spanning the gap. The germline CDR1 and CDR2 sequences are MDHEN and SYDVKM. The CDR3 loop spans 17 amino acids. The CDR3 coding sequence is TGTGCCAGCAGGAACCGGGACACGGCCTCCGGGGCCAACGTCCTGACTTTC. It encodes CASRNRDTASGANVLTF.

This chain uses TRBV5-1 with TRBJ2-3, with TRBD2 matching 12 bases. The CDR3 has 17 amino acids. Trimming took 3 bases from V and 4 from J; bases not matched to a gene: 9. Germline-derived CDR1 and CDR2 are SGHRS and YFSETQ. The CDR3 nucleotides are TGCGCCAGCAGCTCGAAACCTAGCGGGGGGGAGGCAGATACGCAGTATTTT. This gives the protein CASSSKPSGGEADTQYF. Looking up the rest from reference TRBV5-1 and TRBJ2-3 gives the full variable domain: KAGVTQTPRYLIKTRGQQVTLSCSPISGHRSVSWYQQTPGQGLQFLFEYFSETQRNKGNFPGRFSGRQFSNSRSEMNVSTLELGDSALYLCASSSKPSGGEADTQYFGPGTRLTVL.

This clone occurred once. The J gene is TRBJ2-7, the V gene TRBV6-5, with TRBD2 identical over 10 bases. V shed 4 bases, J shed 0 bases, and the junction held 3 bases outside the gene matches. CDR1 and CDR2 (germline): MNHEY, SVGAGI. The CDR3 spans 15 residues. CDR3 in amino acids: CASSSTSGDSYEQYF. The CDR3 DNA is TGTGCCAGCAGTTCCACTAGCGGGGACTCCTACGAGCAGTACTTC.

The chain combines TRBV5-6 with TRBJ2-3; 8 bases line up with TRBD1. Germline V gene sequence: CDR1 SGHDT, CDR2 YYEEEE. J lost 3 bases, V lost 0 bases, and 3 bases had no gene match. CDR3 length: 15 residues. The CDR3 coding sequence is TGTGCCAGCAGCTTGGCAGGGGGCCATACAGATACGCAGTATTTT. Translated, it gives CASSLAGGHTDTQYF.

The J gene is TRBJ2-3, the V gene TRBV6-6; D possibly matches TRBD1 or TRBD2 (5 bases each). The CDR3 has 14 residues. Germline values: CDR1 MNHNY, CDR2 SVGAGI (reference sequence). V lost 8 bases and J lost 0, with 12 bases in between. CDR3 nucleotides: TGTGCCAGCCGATGGGACCTTAGCACAGATACGCAGTATTTT. Translation: CASRWDLSTDTQYF.

The chain carries TRBV19 and TRBJ1-2; 7 nucleotides align to TRBD1. This CDR3 comprises 20 residues. The V and J ends lost 4 bases and 0 bases, in that order; junction bases with no gene match: 20. Germline V gives CDR1 LNHDA, CDR2 SQIVND (reference sequence). CDR3 protein: CASSTPLGGRTGPTNYGYTF. As DNA, the CDR3 is TGTGCCAGTAGTACCCCTCTCGGGGGTCGGACAGGCCCTACTAACTATGGCTACACCTTC. The full variable domain, rest sourced from reference TRBV19 and TRBJ1-2, is DGGITQSPKYLFRKEGQNVTLSCEQNLNHDAMYWYRQDPGQGLRLIYYSQIVNDFQKGDIAEGYSVSREKKESFPLTVTSAQKNPTAFYLCASSTPLGGRTGPTNYGYTFGSGTRLTVV.

The genes are TRBV19 and TRBJ2-7, with TRBD2 matching 8 bases. V lost 3 bases, J lost 3 bases, and 16 bases stayed unmatched. Germline V gene sequence: CDR1 LNHDA, CDR2 SQIVND (reference sequence). The length of the CDR3 is 18 residues. CDR3 amino acids: CASSMALGGGTRFYEQYF. Written as DNA, the CDR3 is TGTGCCAGTAGTATGGCTCTAGGCGGGGGGACAAGATTCTACGAGCAGTACTTC.

The chain carries TRBV5-5 and TRBJ2-7, with 8 bases that match TRBD1. The V segment lost 0 bases and the J segment 6 bases; nucleotides outside the gene matches: 8. The CDR3 extends over 15 amino acids. Germline CDR1 and CDR2: SGHKS and YYEKEE (reference sequence). CDR3 sequence: CASSLVGQGAGEQYF. CDR3 nucleotide sequence: TGTGCCAGCAGCTTGGTCGGGCAGGGGGCGGGCGAGCAGTACTTC. Drawing the rest from reference TRBV5-5 and TRBJ2-7, the complete variable domain is DAGVTQSPTHLIKTRGQQVTLRCSPISGHKSVSWYQQVLGQGPQFIFQYYEKEERGRGNFPDRFSARQFPNYSSELNVNALLLGDSALYLCASSLVGQGAGEQYFGPGTRLTVT.

This chain uses TRBV19 with TRBJ1-4; D is uncertain. In germline, CDR1 is LNHDA, CDR2 SQIVND (reference sequence). V lost 2 bases and J lost 0, with 7 bases in between. The CDR3 loop spans 15 amino acids. The CDR3 here is CASSIRASTNEKLFF. DNA for the CDR3: TGTGCCAGTAGTATACGGGCCTCAACTAATGAAAAACTGTTTTTT.